A selection of T cell receptor beta chains follows, all from one sample in a study of breast tumors, draining lymph nodes, adjacent tissues. TCRdb analysed the multiplex PCR reads with MiXCR anew, one entry per CDR3 protein. The repertoire holds fewer than 250,000 distinct CDR3 sequences, with about 30% as singletons. Source material: axillary lymph node tissue. Receptors were obtained from a female donor with breast cancer. Some clones in this sample may be carry-over from other donors' samples. The conserved cysteine and the conserved F or W are not part of the CDR3 here. A D gene is named only where the DNA matches it firmly. Clone size is shown for a subset of rows, as once, few, many or a class of expanded clone.

v_gene: TRBV4-2; d_gene: TRBD2; j_gene: TRBJ2-1; abundance: many; CDR3aa: ASSHTRGSSGRETYNEQF
v_gene: TRBV11-3; d_gene: .; j_gene: TRBJ2-5; abundance: .; CDR3aa: ASSLLETPY
v_gene: TRBV13; d_gene: .; j_gene: TRBJ2-5; abundance: many; CDR3aa: ASSISDQETQY
v_gene: TRBV11-2; d_gene: .; j_gene: TRBJ2-1; abundance: .; CDR3aa: ASSLVWGAWGKINNEQF
v_gene: TRBV10-3; d_gene: TRBD2; j_gene: TRBJ2-7; abundance: many; CDR3aa: AIRGGGRTIDEQY
v_gene: TRBV18; d_gene: .; j_gene: TRBJ2-3; abundance: .; CDR3aa: ASSRTVSTGDTQY
v_gene: TRBV7-9; d_gene: TRBD2; j_gene: TRBJ2-1; abundance: many; CDR3aa: ASRTLGGSSYNEQF
v_gene: TRBV10-3; d_gene: .; j_gene: TRBJ2-2; abundance: many; CDR3aa: AISESQVTGELF
v_gene: TRBV4-1; d_gene: .; j_gene: TRBJ1-4; abundance: .; CDR3aa: ASSQDPEKLF
v_gene: TRBV7-6; d_gene: TRBD1; j_gene: TRBJ1-4; abundance: .; CDR3aa: ASSRRTGATNEKLF
v_gene: TRBV3-1; d_gene: TRBD1; j_gene: TRBJ2-5; abundance: many; CDR3aa: ASSPRDRGLKGTQY
v_gene: TRBV11-3; d_gene: .; j_gene: TRBJ2-5; abundance: many; CDR3aa: ASSLVSNRQETQY
v_gene: TRBV5-1; d_gene: TRBD2; j_gene: TRBJ2-1; abundance: many; CDR3aa: ASSSATSLINF
v_gene: TRBV12-3/TRBV12-4; d_gene: TRBD1; j_gene: TRBJ1-2; abundance: many; CDR3aa: ASSMGQGRGYGYT
v_gene: TRBV4-2; d_gene: .; j_gene: TRBJ2-3; abundance: .; CDR3aa: ASSLGNGAYNEQY
v_gene: TRBV28; d_gene: .; j_gene: TRBJ2-7; abundance: once; CDR3aa: ASSLSPRYEQY
v_gene: TRBV6-5; d_gene: .; j_gene: TRBJ1-5; abundance: many; CDR3aa: ASSQRQGGNQPQH
v_gene: TRBV4-2; d_gene: .; j_gene: TRBJ1-4; abundance: many; CDR3aa: ASSQEMLRINEKLF
v_gene: TRBV5-1; d_gene: .; j_gene: TRBJ2-2; abundance: many; CDR3aa: ASSPSYSRAGELF
v_gene: TRBV5-4; d_gene: .; j_gene: TRBJ1-2; abundance: .; CDR3aa: ASSSRGARYGYT
v_gene: TRBV5-8; d_gene: TRBD1; j_gene: TRBJ2-7; abundance: many; CDR3aa: ASNVQGVRYEQY
v_gene: TRBV4-2; d_gene: TRBD1; j_gene: TRBJ1-2; abundance: .; CDR3aa: ASSQPGGADGYT
v_gene: TRBV27; d_gene: .; j_gene: TRBJ1-5; abundance: few; CDR3aa: ASKPSGGPVGNQPQH
v_gene: TRBV7-2; d_gene: TRBD2; j_gene: TRBJ2-7; abundance: many; CDR3aa: ASSFAGDGYEQY
v_gene: TRBV2; d_gene: .; j_gene: TRBJ1-5; abundance: .; CDR3aa: ASSAVGLPSGNQPQH
v_gene: TRBV30; d_gene: .; j_gene: TRBJ2-7; abundance: many; CDR3aa: AWSASLYEQY
v_gene: TRBV4-1; d_gene: TRBD1; j_gene: TRBJ1-3; abundance: many; CDR3aa: ASSQVGRTGEGNTIY
v_gene: TRBV7-2; d_gene: .; j_gene: TRBJ1-2; abundance: .; CDR3aa: ASSQGSSYGYT
v_gene: TRBV6-5; d_gene: .; j_gene: TRBJ2-7; abundance: many; CDR3aa: ASSHSLRPSVYEQY
v_gene: TRBV11-3; d_gene: TRBD1; j_gene: TRBJ2-7; abundance: .; CDR3aa: AGSWEGDSLSYEQH